This T cell receptor beta chain was captured in a study of CXCR3-negative and CXCR3-positive naive CD8 T cells. Study-level background: Collectively, the libraries yielded 130 million or so TRB reads in total, at about 1.5 +/- 0.3 million per library.

To note about this clonotype: Antigen unknown.

Regarding the study as a whole: Memory CD8+ T cell repertoires were far less diverse than both naive subsets.

UMI-labeled 5' RACE yielded the TRB cDNA libraries. One entry per CDR3 protein, without DNA, is what TCRdb gives after re-calling the 5' RACE reads. This sample lists roughly 40,000 distinct CDR3 sequences; its ten largest clones have approximately 8%. The sequence was obtained from a human donor in good health. Some clones in this sample may be carry-over from other donors' samples. Material: memory CD8+ T cells from blood.

CDR3 sequence reads: CASSLEVGPSTYGYTF. The V gene is TRBV5-1, the J gene TRBJ1-2. Germline V lookup: CDR1 SGHRS, CDR2 YFSETQ. The CDR3 has 16 amino acids.